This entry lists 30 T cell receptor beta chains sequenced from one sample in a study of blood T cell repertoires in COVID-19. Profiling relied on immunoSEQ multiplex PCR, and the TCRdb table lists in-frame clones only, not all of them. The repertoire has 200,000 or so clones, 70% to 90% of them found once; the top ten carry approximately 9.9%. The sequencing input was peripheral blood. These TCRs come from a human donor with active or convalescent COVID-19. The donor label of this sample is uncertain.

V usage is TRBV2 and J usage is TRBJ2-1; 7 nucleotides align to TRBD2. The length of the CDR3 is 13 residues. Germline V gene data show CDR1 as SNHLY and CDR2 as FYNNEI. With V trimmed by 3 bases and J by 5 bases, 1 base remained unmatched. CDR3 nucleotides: TGTGCCAGCAGTGATGGGGGGGACAATGAGCAGTTCTTC. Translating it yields CASSDGGDNEQFF.

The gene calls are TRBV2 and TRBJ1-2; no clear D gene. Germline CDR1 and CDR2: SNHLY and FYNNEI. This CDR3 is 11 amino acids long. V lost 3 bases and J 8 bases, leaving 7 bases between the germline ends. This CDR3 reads CASSDTWGYTF. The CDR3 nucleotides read TGTGCCAGCAGTGATACTTGGGGCTACACCTTC.

The CDR3 nucleotides are TGTGCCAGTAGTTATGCGGATGGGGAGCAGTACTTC. Residues: CASSYADGEQYF. The V gene is TRBV19, the J gene TRBJ2-7; D gene uncertain. Germline CDR1 and CDR2: LNHDA and SQIVND (reference sequence). The CDR3 spans 12 residues. V lost 5 bases to trimming and J lost 7 bases, with 12 bases between them.

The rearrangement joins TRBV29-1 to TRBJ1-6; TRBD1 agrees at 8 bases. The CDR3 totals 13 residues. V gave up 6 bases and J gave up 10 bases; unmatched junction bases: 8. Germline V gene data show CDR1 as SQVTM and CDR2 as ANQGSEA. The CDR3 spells CSVRQGLGSPLHF. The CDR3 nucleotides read TGCAGCGTCCGACAGGGGTTAGGCTCACCCCTCCACTTT.

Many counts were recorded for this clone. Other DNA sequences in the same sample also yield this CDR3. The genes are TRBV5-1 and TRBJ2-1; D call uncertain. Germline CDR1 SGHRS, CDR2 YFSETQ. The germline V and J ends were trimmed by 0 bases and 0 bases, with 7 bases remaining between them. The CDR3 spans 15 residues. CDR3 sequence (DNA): TGCGCCAGCAGCTTGGCCGGTAGCTCCTACAATGAGCAGTTCTTC. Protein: CASSLAGSSYNEQFF. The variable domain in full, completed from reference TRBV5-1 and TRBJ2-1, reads KAGVTQTPRYLIKTRGQQVTLSCSPISGHRSVSWYQQTPGQGLQFLFEYFSETQRNKGNFPGRFSGRQFSNSRSEMNVSTLELGDSALYLCASSLAGSSYNEQFFGPGTRLTVL.

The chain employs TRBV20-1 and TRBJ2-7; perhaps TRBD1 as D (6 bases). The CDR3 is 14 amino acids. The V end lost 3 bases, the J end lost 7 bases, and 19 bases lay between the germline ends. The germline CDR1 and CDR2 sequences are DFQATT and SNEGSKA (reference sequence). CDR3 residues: CSASRDISSWEQYF. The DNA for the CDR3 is TGCAGTGCTAGTAGGGACATCTCCTCCTGGGAGCAGTACTTC.

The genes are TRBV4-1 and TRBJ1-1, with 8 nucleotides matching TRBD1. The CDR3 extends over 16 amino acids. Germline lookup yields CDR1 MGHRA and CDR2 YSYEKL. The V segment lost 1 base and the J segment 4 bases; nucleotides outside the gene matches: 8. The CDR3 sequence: CASSQVGQGRSTEAFF. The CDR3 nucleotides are TGCGCCAGCAGCCAAGTTGGACAGGGACGTAGCACTGAAGCTTTCTTT.

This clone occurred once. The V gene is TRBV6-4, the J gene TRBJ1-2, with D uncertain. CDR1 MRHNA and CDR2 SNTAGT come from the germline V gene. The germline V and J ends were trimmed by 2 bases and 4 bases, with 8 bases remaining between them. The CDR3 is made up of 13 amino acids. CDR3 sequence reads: CASSDRGSYGYTF. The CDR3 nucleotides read TGTGCCAGCAGTGACCGAGGTTCCTATGGCTACACCTTC.

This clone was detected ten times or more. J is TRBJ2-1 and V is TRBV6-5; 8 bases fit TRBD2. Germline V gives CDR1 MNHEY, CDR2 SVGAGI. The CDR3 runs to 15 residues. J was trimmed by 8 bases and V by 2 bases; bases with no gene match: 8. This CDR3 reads CASSYGRGEIDEQFF. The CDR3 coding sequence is TGTGCCAGCAGTTACGGGCGGGGGGAAATCGATGAGCAGTTCTTC.

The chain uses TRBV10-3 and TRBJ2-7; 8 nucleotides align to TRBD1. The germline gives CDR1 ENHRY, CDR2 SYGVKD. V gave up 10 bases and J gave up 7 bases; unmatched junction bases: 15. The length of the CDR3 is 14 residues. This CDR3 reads CATVRPGTGREQYF. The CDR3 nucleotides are TGTGCCACCGTCCGTCCTGGGACAGGCAGGGAGCAGTACTTC.

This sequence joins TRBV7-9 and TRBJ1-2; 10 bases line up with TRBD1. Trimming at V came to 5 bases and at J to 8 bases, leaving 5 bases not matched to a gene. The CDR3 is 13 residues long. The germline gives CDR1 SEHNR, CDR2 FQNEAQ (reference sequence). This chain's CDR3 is CASSGDRGQGYTF. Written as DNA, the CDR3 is TGTGCCAGCAGCGGTGACAGGGGGCAAGGCTACACCTTC.

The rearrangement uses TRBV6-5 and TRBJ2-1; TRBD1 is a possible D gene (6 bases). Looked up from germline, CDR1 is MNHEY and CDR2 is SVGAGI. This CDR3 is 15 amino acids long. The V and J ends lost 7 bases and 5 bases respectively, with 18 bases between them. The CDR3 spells CASTRNRVQNNEQFF. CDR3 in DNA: TGTGCCAGCACACGGAACAGGGTTCAAAACAATGAGCAGTTCTTC.

CDR3 coding DNA: TGTGCCAGCAGCCGGGGGATGGAGGGTAACTATGGCTACACCTTC. Residues: CASSRGMEGNYGYTF. The chain uses TRBV7-2 and TRBJ1-2, with D perhaps TRBD1 (5 bases). Deletions cut 5 bases from V and 1 base from J, with 14 bases between. The CDR3 is 15 amino acids. CDR1 and CDR2 (germline): SGHTA, FQGNSA. Drawing the rest from reference TRBV7-2 and TRBJ1-2, the complete variable domain is GAGVSQSPSNKVTEKGKDVELRCDPISGHTALYWYRQSLGQGLEFLIYFQGNSAPDKSGLPSDRFSAERTGGSVSTLTIQRTQQEDSAVYLCASSRGMEGNYGYTFGSGTRLTVV.

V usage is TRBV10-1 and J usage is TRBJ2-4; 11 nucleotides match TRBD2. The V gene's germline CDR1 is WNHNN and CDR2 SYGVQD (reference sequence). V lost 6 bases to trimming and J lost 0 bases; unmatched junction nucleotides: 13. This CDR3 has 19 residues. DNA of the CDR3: TGCGCCAGCAGCCTAATTCTAGCGGGAGGTACACTAGCCAAAAACATTCAGTACTTC. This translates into CASSLILAGGTLAKNIQYF.

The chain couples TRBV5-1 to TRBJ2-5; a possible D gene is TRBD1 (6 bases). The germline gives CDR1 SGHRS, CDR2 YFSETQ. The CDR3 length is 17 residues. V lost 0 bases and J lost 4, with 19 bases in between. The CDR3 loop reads CASSLGRGGRGGETQYF. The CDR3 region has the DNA TGCGCCAGCAGCTTGGGCAGGGGCGGACGTGGGGGAGAGACCCAGTACTTC.

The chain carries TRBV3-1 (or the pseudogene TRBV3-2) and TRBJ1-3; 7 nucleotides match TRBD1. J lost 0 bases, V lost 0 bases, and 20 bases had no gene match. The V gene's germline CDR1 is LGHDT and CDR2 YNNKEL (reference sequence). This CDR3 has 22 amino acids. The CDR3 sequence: CASSQEVRGQATHHPSGNTIYF. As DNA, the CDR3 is TGTGCCAGCAGCCAAGAAGTAAGAGGACAGGCAACCCACCACCCCTCTGGAAACACCATATATTTT.

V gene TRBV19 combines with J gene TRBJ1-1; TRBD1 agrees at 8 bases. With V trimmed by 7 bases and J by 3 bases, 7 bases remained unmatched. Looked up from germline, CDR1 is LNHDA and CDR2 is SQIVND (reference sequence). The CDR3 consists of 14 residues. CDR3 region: CASTETGVDTEAFF. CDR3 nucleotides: TGTGCCAGTACCGAGACAGGGGTCGACACTGAAGCTTTCTTT.

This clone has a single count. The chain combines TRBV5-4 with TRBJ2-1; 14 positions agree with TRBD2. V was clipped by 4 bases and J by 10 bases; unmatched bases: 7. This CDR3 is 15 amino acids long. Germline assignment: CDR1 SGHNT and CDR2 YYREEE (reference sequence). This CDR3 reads CASSPVTSGGAEQFF. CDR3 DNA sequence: TGTGCCAGCAGCCCCGTGACTAGCGGGGGGGCCGAGCAGTTCTTC.

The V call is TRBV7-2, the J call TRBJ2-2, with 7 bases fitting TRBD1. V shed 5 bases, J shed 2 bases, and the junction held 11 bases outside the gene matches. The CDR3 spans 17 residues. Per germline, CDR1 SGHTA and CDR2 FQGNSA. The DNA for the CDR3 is TGTGCCAGCAGCCCAACCCTGGGACAGCCCAACACCGGGGAGCTGTTTTTT. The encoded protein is CASSPTLGQPNTGELFF.

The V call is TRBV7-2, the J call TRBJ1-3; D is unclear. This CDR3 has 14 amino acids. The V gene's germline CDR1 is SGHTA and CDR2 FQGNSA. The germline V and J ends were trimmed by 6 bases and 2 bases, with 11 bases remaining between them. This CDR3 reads CASRSGSAGNTIYF. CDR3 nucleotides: TGTGCCAGCAGGTCCGGGAGCGCTGGAAACACCATATATTTT. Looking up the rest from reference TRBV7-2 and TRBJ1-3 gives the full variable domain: GAGVSQSPSNKVTEKGKDVELRCDPISGHTALYWYRQSLGQGLEFLIYFQGNSAPDKSGLPSDRFSAERTGGSVSTLTIQRTQQEDSAVYLCASRSGSAGNTIYFGEGSWLTVV.

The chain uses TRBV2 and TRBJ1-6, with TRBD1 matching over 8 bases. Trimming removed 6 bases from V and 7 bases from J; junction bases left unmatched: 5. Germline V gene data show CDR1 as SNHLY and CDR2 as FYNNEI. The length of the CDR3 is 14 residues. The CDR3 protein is CASRPDRGNSPLHF. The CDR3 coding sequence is TGTGCCAGCAGACCTGACAGGGGAAATTCACCCCTCCACTTT. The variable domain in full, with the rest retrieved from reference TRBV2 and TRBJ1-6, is EPEVTQTPSHQVTQMGQEVILRCVPISNHLYFYWYRQILGQKVEFLVSFYNNEISEKSEIFDDQFSVERPDGSNFTLKIRSTKLEDSAMYFCASRPDRGNSPLHFGNGTRLTVT.

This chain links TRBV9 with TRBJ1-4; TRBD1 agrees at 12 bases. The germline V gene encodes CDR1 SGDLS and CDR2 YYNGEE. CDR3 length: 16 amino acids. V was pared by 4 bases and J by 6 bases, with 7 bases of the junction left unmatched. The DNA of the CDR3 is TGTGCCAGCAGCCCAGAGGGACAGGGGGCTTATGAAAAACTGTTTTTT. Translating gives CASSPEGQGAYEKLFF. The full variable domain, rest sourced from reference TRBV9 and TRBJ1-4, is DSGVTQTPKHLITATGQRVTLRCSPRSGDLSVYWYQQSLDQGLQFLIQYYNGEERAKGNILERFSAQQFPDLHSELNLSSLELGDSALYFCASSPEGQGAYEKLFFGSGTQLSVL.

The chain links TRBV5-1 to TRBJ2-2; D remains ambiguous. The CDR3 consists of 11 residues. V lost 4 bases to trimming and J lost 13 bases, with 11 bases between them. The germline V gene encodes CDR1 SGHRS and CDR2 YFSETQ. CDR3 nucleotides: TGCGCCAGCAGCCGAGAGGATGGGCTGTTTTTT. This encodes CASSREDGLFF. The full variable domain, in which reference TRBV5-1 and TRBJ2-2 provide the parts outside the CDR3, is KAGVTQTPRYLIKTRGQQVTLSCSPISGHRSVSWYQQTPGQGLQFLFEYFSETQRNKGNFPGRFSGRQFSNSRSEMNVSTLELGDSALYLCASSREDGLFFGEGSRLTVL.

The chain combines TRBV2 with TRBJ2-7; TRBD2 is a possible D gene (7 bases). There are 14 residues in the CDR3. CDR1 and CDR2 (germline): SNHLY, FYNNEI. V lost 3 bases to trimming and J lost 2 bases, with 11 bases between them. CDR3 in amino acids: CASSDGGGTYEQYF. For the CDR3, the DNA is TGTGCCAGCAGTGATGGGGGGGGCACCTACGAGCAGTACTTC.

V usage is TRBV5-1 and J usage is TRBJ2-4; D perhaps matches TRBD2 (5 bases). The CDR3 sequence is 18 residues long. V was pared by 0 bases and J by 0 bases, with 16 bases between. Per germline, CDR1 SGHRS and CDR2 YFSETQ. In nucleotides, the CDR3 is TGCGCCAGCAGCTTGGGGGCCTCAGAGGGAATAGCCAAAAACATTCAGTACTTC. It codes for CASSLGASEGIAKNIQYF.

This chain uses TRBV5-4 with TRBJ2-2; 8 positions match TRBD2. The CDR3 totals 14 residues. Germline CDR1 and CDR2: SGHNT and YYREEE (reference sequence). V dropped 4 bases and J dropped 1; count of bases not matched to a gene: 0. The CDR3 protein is CASSLAGNTGELFF. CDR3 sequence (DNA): TGTGCCAGCAGCCTAGCGGGGAACACCGGGGAGCTGTTTTTT.

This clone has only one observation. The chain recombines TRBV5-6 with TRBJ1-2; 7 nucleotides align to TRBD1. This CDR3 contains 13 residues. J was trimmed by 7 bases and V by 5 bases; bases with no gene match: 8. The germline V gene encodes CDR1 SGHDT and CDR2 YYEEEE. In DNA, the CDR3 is TGTGCCAGCAGGTTAAAGGGGGCCGGTGGCTACACCTTC. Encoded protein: CASRLKGAGGYTF.

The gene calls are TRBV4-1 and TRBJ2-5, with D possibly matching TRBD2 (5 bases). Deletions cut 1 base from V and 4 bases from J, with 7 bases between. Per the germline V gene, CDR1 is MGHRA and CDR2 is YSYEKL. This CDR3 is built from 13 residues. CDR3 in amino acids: CASSQVAGETQYF. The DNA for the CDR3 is TGCGCCAGCAGCCAAGTTGCGGGAGAGACCCAGTACTTC.

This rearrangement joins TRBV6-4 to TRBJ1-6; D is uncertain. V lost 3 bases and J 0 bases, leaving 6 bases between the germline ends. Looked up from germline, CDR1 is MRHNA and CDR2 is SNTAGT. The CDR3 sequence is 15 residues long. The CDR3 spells CASSESVSYNSPLHF. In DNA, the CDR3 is TGTGCCAGCAGTGAGTCGGTCTCCTATAATTCACCCCTCCACTTT.

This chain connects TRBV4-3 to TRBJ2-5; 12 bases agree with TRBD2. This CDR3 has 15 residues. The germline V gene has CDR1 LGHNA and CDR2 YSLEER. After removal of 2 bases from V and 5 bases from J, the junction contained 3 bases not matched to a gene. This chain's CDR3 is CASSQRGLAGETQYF. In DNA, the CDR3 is TGCGCCAGCAGCCAAAGAGGACTAGCGGGGGAGACCCAGTACTTC.